The 14 T cell receptor beta chains listed next were all sequenced from one sample in a study of low-dose radiotherapy and immunotherapy resistance in tumors. TRAV- and TRBV-specific primers were used for first-strand cDNA, which covered alpha and beta chains. Over roughly 20 PCR cycles, TCRs were amplified from a constant-region primer and V-primer adapter. TCRdb fed the reads into MiXCR, producing one record per CDR3 protein. The data contain 15,000 or so distinct CDR3 sequences, roughly 52% of them singletons. The receptors originated from a human donor with advanced metastatic prostate, ovarian, gallbladder or colorectal cancer (not recorded which). This table probably holds off-target reads from a library built for another chain.

The V call is TRBV6-4, the J call TRBJ2-2, with 11 bases lining up with TRBD2. V lost 6 bases to trimming and J lost 6 bases; unmatched junction nucleotides: 6. The CDR3 extends over 15 amino acids. Germline V gene sequence: CDR1 MRHNA, CDR2 SNTAGT. CDR3 bases: TGTGCCAGCAGCGAGGGACTAGCGGAGCCCGGGGAGCTGTTTTTT. Amino acid sequence: CASSEGLAEPGELFF.

The CDR3 DNA is TGTGCCAGCAGCCGGACGAATTATGACTACGAGCAGTACTTC. Translation gives CASSRTNYDYEQYF. The V gene is TRBV3-1, the J gene TRBJ2-7, with D unclear. In germline, CDR1 is LGHDT, CDR2 YNNKEL (reference sequence). V lost 4 bases to trimming and J lost 3 bases, with 13 bases between them. This CDR3 contains 14 residues.

V usage is TRBV20-1 and J usage is TRBJ2-5; TRBD2 matches 9 bases. CDR1 is DFQATT and CDR2 is SNEGSKA in the germline V gene (reference sequence). This CDR3 contains 19 residues. The ends lost 3 bases at V and 1 base at J; junction bases unmatched: 18. This chain's CDR3 is CSASFLRTSVSLGQETQYF. The CDR3 DNA reads as TGCAGTGCTAGTTTTTTACGGACTAGCGTGAGCTTGGGCCAAGAGACCCAGTACTTC.

The chain recombines TRBV20-1 with TRBJ2-1; 8 bases agree with TRBD2. Germline CDR1 reads DFQATT; CDR2 reads SNEGSKA (reference sequence). The CDR3 has 15 residues. V shed 2 bases and J 2 bases; nucleotides not matched to a gene: 5. CDR3 in amino acids: CSARPTSGPYNEQFF. DNA for the CDR3: TGCAGTGCTAGACCTACTAGCGGACCCTACAATGAGCAGTTCTTC.

The sample holds one count of this clonotype. V usage is TRBV11-3 and J usage is TRBJ1-5; D is unclear. Trimming pared 0 bases from V and 8 bases from J, leaving 17 bases between. The CDR3 is made up of 16 amino acids. Germline V gene lookup returns CDR1 SGHNT and CDR2 YENEEA. The CDR3 DNA follows: TGTGCCAGCAGCTTAGATTCCCTGGGAAGGCAGAAGCCCCAGCATTTT. Amino acid sequence: CASSLDSLGRQKPQHF.

This clonotype came up a few times. The chain combines TRBV15 with TRBJ2-1; D call uncertain. Germline V gene data show CDR1 as LNHNV and CDR2 as YYDKDF (reference sequence). Trimming took 7 bases from V and 2 from J, leaving 12 bases between them. The CDR3 is 14 amino acids. The CDR3 DNA follows: TGTGCCACCACCCGGACCCTTACCTACAATGAGCAGTTCTTC. Its translation is CATTRTLTYNEQFF.

The genes are TRBV24-1 and TRBJ2-5; 8 positions agree with TRBD1. Trimming removed 4 bases from V and 5 bases from J; junction bases left unmatched: 5. This CDR3 spans 14 amino acids. Germline V gene lookup returns CDR1 KGHDR and CDR2 SFDVKD. CDR3 nucleotides: TGTGCCACCAGTGACCTGACAGGGGAGGAGACCCAGTACTTC. Its translation: CATSDLTGEETQYF.

The chain couples TRBV28 to TRBJ1-5; D gene ambiguous. V lost 4 bases, J lost 7 bases, and 11 bases lay in between. CDR3 length equals 13 residues. Germline lookup yields CDR1 MDHEN and CDR2 SYDVKM. The CDR3 DNA reads TGTGCCAGCAGTTCCCCCATTTGGCAGCCCCAGCATTTT. Translation: CASSSPIWQPQHF.

The table lists this clonotype with a few counts. The chain joins TRBV28 to TRBJ2-7, with 9 bases aligning to TRBD2. The CDR3 contains 18 residues. The V gene's germline CDR1 is MDHEN and CDR2 SYDVKM. The V segment lost 8 bases and the J segment 2 bases; nucleotides outside the gene matches: 19. The DNA of the CDR3 is TGTGCCAGCCCTCCTGGCGGGGGGCAAAGCGGGAGGACCTACGAGCAGTACTTC. Translating gives CASPPGGGQSGRTYEQYF.

This rearrangement joins TRBV28 to TRBJ2-1; tentative D call: TRBD2 (5 bases). Germline assignment: CDR1 MDHEN and CDR2 SYDVKM. This CDR3 region has 14 residues. The V end was cut by 7 bases, the J end by 0 bases, with 10 bases between. The CDR3 loop reads CASTSGSSYNEQFF. The CDR3 nucleotides are TGTGCCAGCACCTCGGGAAGCTCCTACAATGAGCAGTTCTTC.

About this clonotype itself: One end of the junction fails to match germline, which may point to a read error. V gene TRBV5-3 combines with J gene TRBJ2-1, with D possibly TRBD1 on 6 matching bases. TRBV5-3 is sorted into the ORF group, with uncertain function. This CDR3 contains 12 residues. The CDR3 DNA follows: TGTGCCAGCAGTCGGGACACTCAAAAGTCGATCTTC. It specifies CASSRDTQKSIF.

The rearrangement joins TRBV3-1 to TRBJ2-5, with a weak D call TRBD2 (6 bases). The V end was cut by 3 bases, the J end by 5 bases, with 10 bases between. CDR1 and CDR2 from the germline V gene are LGHDT and YNNKEL (reference sequence). The CDR3 has 13 amino acids. CDR3 DNA: TGTGCCAGCAGCCATCTCCGGGGGGAGACCCAGTACTTC. Protein: CASSHLRGETQYF.

The V call is TRBV2, the J call TRBJ2-1, with 11 bases identical to TRBD2. Germline V lookup: CDR1 SNHLY, CDR2 FYNNEI. J was trimmed by 4 bases and V by 5 bases; bases with no gene match: 1. The CDR3 has 14 amino acids. In DNA, the CDR3 is TGTGCCAGCAGTAGACTAGCGGGGTACAATGAGCAGTTCTTC. This sequence encodes CASSRLAGYNEQFF.

The rearrangement joins TRBV10-3 to TRBJ1-2; D is unclear. The length of the CDR3 is 14 residues. From germline, CDR1 is ENHRY and CDR2 SYGVKD. Trimming removed 7 bases from V and 3 bases from J, with 15 bases in between. For the CDR3, the DNA is TGTGCCATCATACATCCCCGCCTGCACTATGGCTACACCTTC. It yields the protein CAIIHPRLHYGYTF.